Listed below are T cell receptor beta chains from one sample, sequenced in a study of regulatory T cells in long-lasting Graves disease. TCRdb itself ran the multiplex PCR reads through MiXCR, one entry per CDR3 protein. Here the sample spans approximately 440,000 distinct CDR3 sequences, roughly 15% being singletons. These same records also appear under a second study, on T cells in Graves' hyperthyroidism and ophthalmopathy.

The sequences come from peripheral blood mononuclear cells (PBMCs), collected at new diagnosis, from a patient treated with antithyroid drugs. These receptors originate from a man aged 35 to 55 with Graves disease. Both conserved end residues are part of each CDR3. Clone size is shown for a subset of rows, as once, few, many or a class of expanded clone.

V: TRBV5-1; size: many; J: TRBJ1-3; CDR3: CASSLMPSSGNTIYF
V: TRBV6-1; size: .; J: TRBJ1-2; CDR3: CASSEKGTGNGYTF
V: TRBV19; size: .; J: TRBJ2-7; CDR3: CASSLPGGQSSYEQYF
V: TRBV24-1; size: .; J: TRBJ1-5; CDR3: CATSAGGASNQPQHF
V: TRBV6-2/TRBV6-3; size: few; J: TRBJ2-1; CDR3: CASSYSTGGSYNEQFF
V: TRBV27; size: many; J: TRBJ1-5; CDR3: CASSSGAQPQHF
V: TRBV6-4; size: .; J: TRBJ2-3; CDR3: CAPSGVRADTQYF
V: TRBV20-1; size: .; J: TRBJ2-1; CDR3: CSAPIRGTNTLGNEQFF
V: TRBV12-3/TRBV12-4; size: many; J: TRBJ1-1; CDR3: CASSLLGAEAFF
V: TRBV5-1; size: many; J: TRBJ1-1; CDR3: CASSYQAGPNTEAFF
V: TRBV20-1; size: few; J: TRBJ2-6; CDR3: CSATGTGGSGANVLTF
V: TRBV19; size: .; J: TRBJ2-1; CDR3: CASSILELSYNEQFF
V: TRBV13; size: many; J: TRBJ2-7; CDR3: CASSIPGAHEQYF
V: TRBV9; size: many; J: TRBJ1-1; CDR3: CASSVSQGNTEAFF